This TCR beta chain is from a study of PD-L1 blockade in urothelial cancer. Across the whole study: Blood analysis took place 3 weeks (second dose) and 6 weeks after treatment start.

PCRs were each spiked with synthetic TCR analog templates. Assay: immunoSEQ multiplex PCR; the TCRdb copy retains only in-frame clones and omits some. The sample carries tens of thousands of clones, 82% recorded once. Germline-derived CDR1 and CDR2 are SGHTA and FQGTGA. This CDR3 region has 13 residues. V was shortened by 0 bases and J by 5 bases, with 6 bases between the two germline ends. Specimen: PBMCs, collected around atezolizumab (anti-PD-L1) treatment. This chain links TRBV7-3 with TRBJ2-3; no firm D call. The TCR was taken from a man in his 70s with urothelial cancer. Written as DNA, the CDR3 is TGTGCCAGCAGCTTAACGTACGGAGATACGCAGTATTTT. Amino acid sequence: CASSLTYGDTQYF.